The 25 T cell receptor beta chains below were found in one sample sequenced in a study of T cell repertoires in cytomegalovirus infection (dated by TCRdb to the late 2010s). In the paper's terms, the treatment or condition label means: in vitro stimulation with specific CMV peptide epitopes to enrich CMV-specific T cells. Sequencing relied on an Illumina HiSeq 1500. The raw public reads went through TCRdb reprocessing: fastp at Q25, MiXCR clone calling, in-frame beta chains kept. Rows with one shared CDR3 protein collapse into an entry with the most common genes and DNA. Across this sample there are fewer than 950,000 distinct CDR3 sequences, with about 31% seen only once. The ten largest clones capture around 12% of the sample. These receptors have no known antigen. Sample: cultured CD8+ T cells from PBMCs, taken from culture after CMV antigen stimulation. These receptor sequences come from a human donor in good health (CMV status not recorded). Some clones in this sample may be carry-over from other donors' samples.

This clonotype was recorded a few times. This sequence joins TRBV7-6 and TRBJ2-3; D possibly matches TRBD1 or TRBD2 (5 bases each). CDR3 size: 15 residues. Germline values: CDR1 SGHVS, CDR2 FNYEAQ. Trimming removed 7 bases at V and 0 bases at J, with 14 bases between. CDR3 in amino acids: CASKRGGLSTDTQYF. CDR3 nucleotide sequence: TGTGCCAGCAAAAGGGGCGGACTTAGCACAGATACGCAGTATTTT.

Points on this clonotype: Its ends do not fully match the called genes, so a read error is possible. This chain joins TRBV24-1 and TRBJ2-3; no reliable D call. Germline assignment: CDR1 KGHDR and CDR2 SFDVKD. This CDR3 region has 13 residues. The CDR3 bases are TGTGCCACCGGTGATCCAGCCAGAGATACGCAGTATTTT. Encoded protein: CATGDPARDTQYF.

Worth noting for this clonotype: A much more abundant neighbour one base away suggests this may be a read error. The chain recombines TRBV5-4 with TRBJ2-7, with 12 bases lining up with TRBD1. V lost 3 bases to trimming and J lost 5 bases; unmatched junction nucleotides: 3. This CDR3 is 14 amino acids long. Germline V CDR1 and CDR2: SGHNT, YYREEE (reference sequence). The CDR3 loop reads CASSWGQGANEQYF. The CDR3 nucleotides are TGTGCCAGCAGCTGGGGACAGGGGGCCAACGAGCAGTACTTC.

The table lists this clonotype with a few counts. V and J are TRBV12-3 or TRBV12-4 and TRBJ1-2; 7 nucleotides agree with TRBD1. The CDR3 runs 19 residues. After removal of 6 bases from V and 13 bases from J, the junction contained 32 bases not matched to a gene. CDR3 in DNA: TGTGCCAGCAGGCCAAGGGCCGGGACAGATGATTCTATGGCCCCGATGGTCACCTTC. This sequence encodes CASRPRAGTDDSMAPMVTF.

This clonotype occurred once. This chain uses TRBV2 with TRBJ2-7; D ambiguous. There are 14 residues in the CDR3. The germline V gene encodes CDR1 SNHLY and CDR2 FYNNEI. Trimming took off 8 bases at V and 4 bases at J, with 18 bases between the two ends. The CDR3: CASGSSLRIYEQYF. The DNA for the CDR3 is TGTGCCAGCGGTAGCAGCTTGAGAATTTACGAGCAGTACTTC. Full variable domain (outside the CDR3, taken from reference TRBV2 and TRBJ2-7): EPEVTQTPSHQVTQMGQEVILRCVPISNHLYFYWYRQILGQKVEFLVSFYNNEISEKSEIFDDQFSVERPDGSNFTLKIRSTKLEDSAMYFCASGSSLRIYEQYFGPGTRLTVT.

V usage is TRBV15 and J usage is TRBJ1-1, with D perhaps TRBD1 (5 bases). The length of the CDR3 is 15 residues. Germline V gene data show CDR1 as LNHNV and CDR2 as YYDKDF (reference sequence). Trimming removed 0 bases at V and 4 bases at J, with 12 bases between. DNA for the CDR3: TGTGCCACCAGCAGAGATCGGCAGGGAGTCACTGAAGCTTTCTTT. This codes for CATSRDRQGVTEAFF.

The rearrangement joins TRBV18 to TRBJ2-7; D is uncertain. In germline, CDR1 is KGHSH, CDR2 LQKENI. V was cut by 3 bases and J by 5 bases, with 11 bases left in between. CDR3 size: 13 residues. The CDR3 region is CASSPSLENEQYV. The CDR3 region has the DNA TGTGCCAGCTCACCTAGCTTGGAGAACGAGCAGTACGTC.

This clonotype has only a few counts. This chain joins TRBV6-1 and TRBJ1-5; no clear D gene. The V and J ends lost 11 bases and 1 base respectively, with 15 bases between them. Germline V gene lookup returns CDR1 MNHNS and CDR2 SASEGT. CDR3 length: 14 amino acids. CDR3 nucleotide sequence: TGTGCCTCCCGGGGTGGAGGGAGCAATCAGCCCCAGCATTTT. Amino acid sequence: CASRGGGSNQPQHF.

This clonotype turned up a few times. The chain employs TRBV14 and TRBJ2-3; the match to TRBD2 covers 16 bases. Per the germline V gene, CDR1 is SGHDN and CDR2 is FVKESK. The CDR3 length is 18 residues. V dropped 0 bases and J dropped 0; count of bases not matched to a gene: 0. CDR3 sequence (DNA): TGTGCCAGCAGCCAAGAGGGACTAGCGGGGGGGAGCACAGATACGCAGTATTTT. It is translated as CASSQEGLAGGSTDTQYF.

In this sample, this clonotype turned up a few times. The chain carries TRBV27 and TRBJ1-1; D unclear. The V end was cut by 8 bases, the J end by 2 bases, with 9 bases between. The CDR3 is 12 amino acids. Germline V gene sequence: CDR1 MNHEY, CDR2 SMNVEV (reference sequence). Here the CDR3 DNA reads TGTGCCAGCGGGTTAGTCAACACTGAAGCTTTCTTT. It encodes CASGLVNTEAFF.

The chain links TRBV12-3 or TRBV12-4 to TRBJ2-4, with no clear D. The CDR3 runs to 15 residues. V was clipped by 5 bases and J by 6 bases, with 17 bases between them. CDR3 protein: CASSTYSAPGNIQYF. The CDR3 nucleotides read TGTGCCAGCAGTACCTACAGCGCACCGGGAAACATTCAGTACTTC.

V and J are TRBV5-4 and TRBJ1-3; 8 positions agree with TRBD1. The CDR3 is 18 amino acids. V lost 1 base and J lost 0; bases outside the gene matches: 9. The germline CDR1 and CDR2 sequences are SGHNT and YYREEE (reference sequence). Here the CDR3 DNA reads TGTGCCAGCAGCTTGTTGGAGGGACAGGTCAACTCTGGAAACACCATATATTTT. It translates to CASSLLEGQVNSGNTIYF.

V is TRBV6-5 and J is TRBJ1-1, with unresolved D. The V gene's germline CDR1 is MNHEY and CDR2 SVGAGI. CDR3 length: 13 residues. V lost 0 bases and J lost 11, with 13 bases in between. The CDR3 loop is CASSYSSGRWAFF. As DNA, the CDR3 is TGTGCCAGCAGTTACTCGTCTGGCAGGTGGGCTTTCTTT.

In its sample, this clonotype was seen a few times. The CDR3 reads CASTPYGQGPNYGYTF. DNA of the CDR3: TGTGCCAGCACCCCTTATGGACAGGGCCCTAACTATGGCTACACCTTC. This chain links TRBV27 with TRBJ1-2; 8 bases are shared with TRBD1. Germline V CDR1 and CDR2: MNHEY, SMNVEV (reference sequence). The CDR3 sequence is 16 residues long. The V gene end was trimmed by 7 bases and the J gene end by 0 bases; junction bases not matched to a gene: 10.

The chain joins TRBV15 to TRBJ2-1; TRBD2 is a possible D gene (6 bases). V lost 0 bases and J 7 bases, leaving 13 bases between the germline ends. Germline V gene sequence: CDR1 LNHNV, CDR2 YYDKDF (reference sequence). This CDR3 contains 15 residues. This CDR3 reads CATSRDLGAGNEQFF. The CDR3 bases are TGTGCCACCAGCAGAGATCTCGGGGCGGGGAATGAGCAGTTCTTC.

V gene TRBV7-4 combines with J gene TRBJ2-7, with unresolved D. The CDR3 is made up of 11 amino acids. The germline V gene has CDR1 SGHVT and CDR2 SQSDAQ. Trimming cost V 5 bases and J 7 bases, with 9 bases left between them. The CDR3 nucleotides are TGTGCCAGCAGCACCGGGTGGGAGCAGTACTTC. This encodes CASSTGWEQYF.

V and J are TRBV10-3 and TRBJ1-5; 7 nucleotides align to TRBD1. J was trimmed by 15 bases and V by 2 bases; bases with no gene match: 19. This CDR3 has 16 amino acids. From germline, CDR1 is ENHRY and CDR2 SYGVKD. CDR3 nucleotide sequence: TGTGCCATCAGTGAGAGGGGTGACAGGGTATACGAAAGGCCGCATTTT. Encoded protein: CAISERGDRVYERPHF.

A remark on this clonotype: This may stem from a read error, because a much larger clone lies one nucleotide away. The V call is TRBV7-2, the J call TRBJ1-3, with D maybe TRBD1 (6 bases). In germline, CDR1 is SGHTA, CDR2 FQGNSA. The CDR3 sequence is 15 residues long. The CDR3 nucleotides are TGTGCCCGCAGCTCCGACAGGACCTCTGGAAACACCATATATTTT. This codes for CARSSDRTSGNTIYF.

The chain recombines TRBV6-6 with TRBJ2-6, with 7 bases lining up with TRBD1. V was pared by 5 bases and J by 0 bases, with 16 bases of the junction left unmatched. The germline V gene has CDR1 MNHNY and CDR2 SVGAGI (reference sequence). This CDR3 spans 20 amino acids. CDR3 sequence: CASSGPTWGQHTSGANVLTF. In DNA form, the CDR3 reads TGTGCCAGCAGTGGTCCGACCTGGGGACAGCACACCTCTGGGGCCAACGTCCTGACTTTC.

In its sample, this clonotype was seen a few times. V is TRBV5-5 and J is TRBJ2-1; 7 bases line up with TRBD2. V dropped 1 base and J dropped 5; count of bases not matched to a gene: 12. Germline CDR1 reads SGHKS; CDR2 reads YYEKEE (reference sequence). The CDR3 runs to 17 residues. The CDR3 protein is CASSLRRAGIPNNEQFF. In DNA form, the CDR3 reads TGTGCCAGCAGCTTGAGGAGAGCGGGGATCCCCAACAATGAGCAGTTCTTC.

The gene calls are TRBV27 and TRBJ2-2; tentatively, D is TRBD1 or TRBD2 (5 bases each). V dropped 8 bases and J dropped 3 bases, with 13 bases sitting between them. The CDR3 totals 14 residues. Germline V gene lookup returns CDR1 MNHEY and CDR2 SMNVEV (reference sequence). The CDR3 spells CASWDGRDTGELFF. The CDR3 DNA follows: TGTGCCAGCTGGGACGGGCGGGACACCGGGGAGCTGTTTTTT.

Written as DNA, the CDR3 is TGTGCCAGTAGTATGAGTCTTTACAATGAGCAGTTCTTC. Its protein is CASSMSLYNEQFF. The V gene is TRBV19, the J gene TRBJ2-1, with unresolved D. CDR3 length: 13 residues. The V end lost 3 bases, the J end lost 4 bases, and 7 bases lay between the germline ends. CDR1 and CDR2 (germline): LNHDA, SQIVND (reference sequence).

V and J are TRBV9 and TRBJ1-2, with D perhaps TRBD1 (5 bases). CDR3 size: 11 residues. V was pared by 7 bases and J by 7 bases, with 11 bases between. Germline values: CDR1 SGDLS, CDR2 YYNGEE. In DNA, the CDR3 is TGTGCCAGCCGCGAAGGGGCTGGCTACACCTTC. Translation: CASREGAGYTF.

Only a few counts were recorded for this clonotype. J is TRBJ1-2 and V is TRBV4-1; D unclear. Looked up from germline, CDR1 is MGHRA and CDR2 is YSYEKL. V lost 0 bases and J lost 4, with 6 bases in between. The CDR3 has 13 amino acids. CDR3 bases: TGCGCCAGCAGCCAAGAGAGGGTCTATGGCTACACCTTC. This gives the protein CASSQERVYGYTF.

In its sample, this clonotype was seen many times. The V call is TRBV7-8, the J call TRBJ1-6, with TRBD1 matching 8 bases. V shed 5 bases, J shed 7 bases, and the junction held 7 bases outside the gene matches. This CDR3 has 15 residues. Germline assignment: CDR1 SGHVS and CDR2 FQNEAQ. CDR3 sequence (DNA): TGTGCCAGCAGCAGCCGGGACAGGAAAAATTCACCCCTCCACTTT. Its translation is CASSSRDRKNSPLHF.